The 11 T cell receptor beta chains reported below all come from one sample, sequenced in a study of CD8 T cells in ankylosing spondylitis. Regarding the study as a whole: There was a TCR beta motif, made of fewer than 10 highly homologous variants, that appeared characteristic of ankylosing spondylitis blood.

Their recognized antigens are unknown. TCRdb processed the 5' RACE reads anew with MiXCR; each CDR3 protein has one entry. In the table there are around 430,000 distinct CDR3 sequences, roughly 17% of which are singletons. Material for sequencing was blood, either unsorted or a sorted T cell fraction (not recorded which). The receptor set was obtained from a male donor with ankylosing spondylitis.

The chain uses TRBV6-2 or TRBV6-3 and TRBJ2-5; 7 positions match TRBD2. The germline V gene has CDR1 MNHEY and CDR2 SVGEGT. The V and J ends lost 6 bases and 4 bases, in that order; junction bases with no gene match: 14. The CDR3 is 16 residues long. The CDR3 coding sequence is TGTGCCAGCAGACCACCCCACTCGGGGGGAGGAGAGACCCAGTACTTC. Amino acid sequence: CASRPPHSGGGETQYF.

This clonotype has more than one count but fewer than ten. The chain combines TRBV7-3 with TRBJ1-1; 9 bases are a match to TRBD1. The germline gives CDR1 SGHTA, CDR2 FQGTGA. This CDR3 has 14 residues. Trimming removed 5 bases from V and 3 bases from J; junction bases left unmatched: 4. The CDR3 sequence: CASSPGTGYTEAFF. CDR3 nucleotide sequence: TGTGCCAGCAGCCCCGGGACAGGGTACACTGAAGCTTTCTTT.

V gene TRBV5-1 combines with J gene TRBJ2-7, with TRBD1 matching over 7 bases. CDR1 is SGHRS and CDR2 is YFSETQ in the germline V gene. The ends lost 7 bases at V and 7 bases at J; junction bases unmatched: 14. The CDR3 length is 14 residues. As DNA, the CDR3 is TGCGCCAGCGGCCGGGACAGCGCAAGGGTAGAGCAGTACTTC. It specifies CASGRDSARVEQYF.

V usage is TRBV29-1 and J usage is TRBJ1-2, with D maybe TRBD1 (6 bases). The CDR3 extends over 14 amino acids. Germline values: CDR1 SQVTM, CDR2 ANQGSEA. The ends were cut back, 6 bases at V and 7 bases at J, with 21 bases in the middle. In DNA, the CDR3 is TGCAGCGTCCAATACAGGGTCGGGGATTCTGGCTACACCTTC. Its translation is CSVQYRVGDSGYTF.

As to this clonotype: A much larger clone differs by one base, so this may be a read error. The rearrangement joins TRBV27 to TRBJ2-1; 7 nucleotides align to TRBD2. CDR3 size: 17 residues. Germline-derived CDR1 and CDR2 are MNHEY and SMNVEV (reference sequence). Trimming removed 4 bases from V and 4 bases from J; junction bases left unmatched: 13. Written as DNA, the CDR3 is TGTGCCAGCAGTTCCCTGGGACTACGCCCTGGGTACAATGAGCAGTTCTTC. It codes for CASSSLGLRPGYNEQFF.

This chain uses TRBV2 with TRBJ2-7, with D hard to call. Germline V gene data show CDR1 as SNHLY and CDR2 as FYNNEI. The CDR3 is 14 residues long. V was shortened by 5 bases and J by 1 base, with 12 bases between the two germline ends. The CDR3 sequence: CASSRRPESYEQYF. DNA for the CDR3: TGTGCCAGCAGTAGACGTCCGGAATCCTACGAGCAGTACTTC.

The chain's CDR3 is CASSQPGHSAEAFF. CDR3 in DNA: TGTGCCAGCAGCCAGCCGGGACACTCAGCCGAAGCTTTCTTT. The chain combines TRBV3-1 with TRBJ1-1, with D possibly being TRBD1 (6 bases). Trimming cost V 3 bases and J 8 bases, with 16 bases left between them. The germline gives CDR1 LGHDT, CDR2 YNNKEL (reference sequence). The CDR3 is 14 residues long.

This chain links TRBV3-1 with TRBJ2-5; 13 bases are shared with TRBD2. The ends lost 0 bases at V and 2 bases at J; junction bases unmatched: 3. The CDR3 is 17 residues long. Germline assignment: CDR1 LGHDT and CDR2 YNNKEL (reference sequence). CDR3: CASSQDWGLAGQETQYF. CDR3 DNA: TGTGCCAGCAGCCAAGATTGGGGACTAGCGGGGCAAGAGACCCAGTACTTC.

This clonotype was found a few times. The chain couples TRBV20-1 to TRBJ1-6; 7 bases line up with TRBD1. From germline, CDR1 is DFQATT and CDR2 SNEGSKA (reference sequence). The CDR3 consists of 15 residues. The J segment lost 4 bases and the V segment lost 5 bases, leaving 8 bases of the junction unmatched. CDR3 bases: TGCAGTGCTCGCCCCCAGGGGGTATATAATTCACCCCTCCACTTT. Amino acid sequence: CSARPQGVYNSPLHF.

In its sample, this clonotype was seen a few times. The chain employs TRBV3-1 and TRBJ1-2; D gene unclear. This CDR3 has 12 residues. Trimming pared 1 base from V and 6 bases from J, leaving 6 bases between. CDR1 LGHDT and CDR2 YNNKEL come from the germline V gene (reference sequence). For the CDR3, the DNA is TGTGCCAGCAGCCAAGGGGCGGATGGCTACACCTTC. As protein: CASSQGADGYTF.

This clonotype was picked up many times. V and J are TRBV5-1 and TRBJ2-5; 8 bases fit TRBD2. The V gene's germline CDR1 is SGHRS and CDR2 YFSETQ. The CDR3 length is 15 residues. The V gene end was trimmed by 7 bases and the J gene end by 4 bases; junction bases not matched to a gene: 12. CDR3 sequence: CASRDSSGGRETQYF. The CDR3 DNA follows: TGCGCCAGCCGCGACTCGAGCGGGGGACGAGAGACCCAGTACTTC.